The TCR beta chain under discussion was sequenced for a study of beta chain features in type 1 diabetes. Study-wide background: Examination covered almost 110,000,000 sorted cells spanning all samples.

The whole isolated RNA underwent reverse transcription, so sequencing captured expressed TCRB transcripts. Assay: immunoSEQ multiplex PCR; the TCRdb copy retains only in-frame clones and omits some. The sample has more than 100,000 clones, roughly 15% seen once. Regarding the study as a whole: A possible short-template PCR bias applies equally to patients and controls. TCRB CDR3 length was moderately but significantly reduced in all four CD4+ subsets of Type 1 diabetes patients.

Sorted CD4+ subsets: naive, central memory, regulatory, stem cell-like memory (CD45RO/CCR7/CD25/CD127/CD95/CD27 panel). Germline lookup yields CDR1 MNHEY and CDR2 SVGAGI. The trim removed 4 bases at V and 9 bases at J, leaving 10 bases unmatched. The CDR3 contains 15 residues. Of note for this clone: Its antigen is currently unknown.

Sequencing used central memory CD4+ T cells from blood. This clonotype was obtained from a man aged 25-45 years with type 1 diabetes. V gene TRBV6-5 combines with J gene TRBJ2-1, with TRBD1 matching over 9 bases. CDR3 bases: TGTGCCAGCAGTTCACAGGGGGCAATTAGGAGTGAGCAGTTCTTC. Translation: CASSSQGAIRSEQFF.